This T cell receptor beta chain was sequenced in a study of CD8+CD57+ T cells in acquired aplastic anemia. Genomic DNA was employed as the template in profiling TCR beta VDJ and CDR3. TCRdb re-called the reads with MiXCR, one entry per CDR3 protein. The profile shows hundreds of thousands of distinct CDR3 sequences, 65% to 80% of them singletons. V was pared by 6 bases and J by 8 bases, with 14 bases between. CDR3 length: 13 residues. In germline, CDR1 is MNHEY, CDR2 SVGAGI. A single count supports this clonotype. The chain links TRBV6-5 to TRBJ2-1; the D call may be TRBD1 or TRBD2 (5 bases each). This sequence was found in a human donor in good health, serving as a control. What was sequenced was sorted CD4+, CD8+, or CD8+CD57+ T cells (not recorded which) from PBMCs. The CDR3 loop is CASREGLLYEQFF. The CDR3 nucleotides read TGTGCCAGCAGAGAGGGGTTATTATATGAGCAGTTCTTC.